These 19 T cell receptor beta chains originate from one sample sequenced in a study of blood T cell repertoires in COVID-19 (TCRdb year 2020). Libraries were constructed by the immunoSEQ multiplex PCR assay. TCRdb re-hosts the immuneACCESS table, in-frame sequences only. Its copies lack some clones; in the studies checked, an unresolved V gene accounts for under half of them, and the cause for the rest is not known. Present in this sample are around 60,000 clones, 60% to 85% of which were seen just once. The top ten clonotypes cover about 30% of the sample. What was sequenced was peripheral blood. Every receptor here comes from a human donor in a cohort sampled during active COVID-19.

The chain has TRBV25-1 and TRBJ2-3; tentatively, D is TRBD2 (5 bases). Trimming shortened V by 6 bases and J by 1 base, and 11 bases separated the two germline ends. The V gene's germline CDR1 is MGHDK and CDR2 SYGVNS. The CDR3 covers 14 residues. As DNA, the CDR3 is TGTGCCAGCAGCTGGAGGTACGGCACAGATACGCAGTATTTT. It is translated as CASSWRYGTDTQYF.

The chain is built from TRBV12-5 and TRBJ1-2, with a possible D match to TRBD1 (6 bases). The length of the CDR3 is 15 residues. V was shortened by 3 bases and J by 5 bases, with 16 bases between the two germline ends. Germline values: CDR1 LGHNT, CDR2 FRNRAP. In DNA form, the CDR3 reads TGTGCTAGTGGTTTTCCGCGGGGGCTTGGGTATGGCTACACCTTC. Translation gives CASGFPRGLGYGYTF.

V gene TRBV10-3 combines with J gene TRBJ2-1, with D maybe TRBD1 (6 bases). V dropped 0 bases and J dropped 6 bases, with 18 bases sitting between them. Germline CDR1 ENHRY, CDR2 SYGVKD. The CDR3 spans 17 residues. CDR3 protein: CAISESVGQRGSNEQFF. The CDR3, as DNA: TGTGCCATCAGTGAGTCGGTCGGACAGCGCGGCAGCAATGAGCAGTTCTTC.

This clone was seen a handful of times. The V and J genes are TRBV7-2 and TRBJ1-6; 8 positions agree with TRBD1. Losses at the gene ends were 8 bases for V and 7 bases for J; bases not matched to a gene: 4. In germline, CDR1 is SGHTA, CDR2 FQGNSA. The CDR3 spans 13 residues. DNA for the CDR3: TGTGCCAGCGGCGGACAGGGAAATTCACCCCTCCACTTT. Translating it yields CASGGQGNSPLHF.

A single count supports this clone. The chain couples TRBV5-1 to TRBJ2-2, with 7 bases that match TRBD2. The germline V gene has CDR1 SGHRS and CDR2 YFSETQ. The CDR3 covers 16 residues. With 4 bases clipped from V and 0 bases from J, the junction kept 6 bases outside the gene matches. The CDR3 DNA reads TGCGCCAGCAGCGGACCTAGCGGCGCGAACACCGGGGAGCTGTTTTTT. It is translated as CASSGPSGANTGELFF.

This chain joins TRBV7-9 and TRBJ2-7; 10 positions agree with TRBD1. CDR1 SEHNR and CDR2 FQNEAQ come from the germline V gene (reference sequence). The CDR3 contains 16 residues. Germline trimming cut 5 bases from V and 4 bases from J; bases unmatched to any gene: 11. The CDR3 bases are TGTGCCAGCAGCCCCGGGACAGGGGCCGGGAAATACGAGCAGTACTTC. Protein: CASSPGTGAGKYEQYF. The complete variable domain, with remaining parts taken from reference TRBV7-9 and TRBJ2-7, reads DTGVSQNPRHKITKRGQNVTFRCDPISEHNRLYWYRQTLGQGPEFLTYFQNEAQLEKSRLLSDRFSAERPKGSFSTLEIQRTEQGDSAMYLCASSPGTGAGKYEQYFGPGTRLTVT.

The rearrangement uses TRBV5-6 and TRBJ2-7; maybe TRBD1 (5 bases). There are 15 residues in the CDR3. The germline gives CDR1 SGHDT, CDR2 YYEEEE. V was pared by 4 bases and J by 2 bases, with 16 bases between. This CDR3 is CASSSIRDSPYEQYF. The CDR3 DNA follows: TGTGCCAGCAGCAGTATTCGAGACAGCCCCTACGAGCAGTACTTC.

This clone was detected only a few times. This rearrangement joins TRBV3-1 (or the pseudogene TRBV3-2) to TRBJ1-4; tentatively, D is TRBD1 (5 bases). Germline-derived CDR1 and CDR2 are LGHDT and YNNKEL (reference sequence). V lost 1 base, J lost 7 bases, and 16 bases lay in between. The CDR3 covers 16 residues. This CDR3 reads CASSQGVGVKGEKLFF. The CDR3 DNA sequence: TGTGCCAGCAGCCAAGGTGTAGGGGTAAAAGGTGAAAAACTGTTTTTT.

This clone turned up a few times. This chain links TRBV4-2 with TRBJ1-5; 11 bases line up with TRBD1. Trimming at V came to 6 bases and at J to 6 bases, leaving 13 bases not matched to a gene. CDR1 and CDR2 (germline): LGHNA, YNFKEQ. CDR3 size: 17 residues. The DNA for the CDR3 is TGTGCCAGCAGTGACATCGCCGGGACAGGGGGGAGTCAGCCCCAGCATTTT. It specifies CASSDIAGTGGSQPQHF.

This sequence joins TRBV10-1 and TRBJ2-2; TRBD1 is a possible D gene (5 bases). The CDR3 runs to 15 residues. V lost 6 bases and J lost 1, with 12 bases in between. Germline V lookup: CDR1 WNHNN, CDR2 SYGVQD (reference sequence). CDR3 nucleotide sequence: TGCGCCAGCAGCTCTGGACACCAGAACACCGGGGAGCTGTTTTTT. Translation gives CASSSGHQNTGELFF.

V is TRBV7-8 and J is TRBJ2-2; tentative D call: TRBD2 (6 bases). The CDR3 extends over 16 amino acids. The germline gives CDR1 SGHVS, CDR2 FQNEAQ. The V gene lost 2 bases and the J gene lost 2 bases, with 12 bases spanning the gap. CDR3 DNA: TGTGCCAGCAGCTTAAGGTTGGGAGGTAACACCGGGGAGCTGTTTTTT. This sequence encodes CASSLRLGGNTGELFF. Drawing the rest from reference TRBV7-8 and TRBJ2-2, the complete variable domain is GAGVSQSPRYKVAKRGQDVALRCDPISGHVSLFWYQQALGQGPEFLTYFQNEAQLDKSGLPSDRFFAERPEGSVSTLKIQRTQQEDSAVYLCASSLRLGGNTGELFFGEGSRLTVL.

The V gene is TRBV5-1, the J gene TRBJ1-1, with 7 bases identical to TRBD1. Germline V gives CDR1 SGHRS, CDR2 YFSETQ. The J segment lost 2 bases and the V segment lost 4 bases, leaving 11 bases of the junction unmatched. This CDR3 spans 16 amino acids. The CDR3 loop is CASSPRMGQFNTEAFF. The CDR3, as DNA: TGCGCCAGCAGCCCTCGGATGGGACAGTTTAACACTGAAGCTTTCTTT.

This chain uses TRBV5-1 with TRBJ2-7; TRBD1 agrees at 8 bases. V shed 0 bases, J shed 6 bases, and the junction held 8 bases outside the gene matches. CDR3 length: 15 amino acids. Germline V gives CDR1 SGHRS, CDR2 YFSETQ. The CDR3 coding sequence is TGCGCCAGCAGCTTGGCGAGCAGGGGGCTCGGCGAGCAGTACTTC. Translating gives CASSLASRGLGEQYF. Looking up the rest from reference TRBV5-1 and TRBJ2-7 gives the full variable domain: KAGVTQTPRYLIKTRGQQVTLSCSPISGHRSVSWYQQTPGQGLQFLFEYFSETQRNKGNFPGRFSGRQFSNSRSEMNVSTLELGDSALYLCASSLASRGLGEQYFGPGTRLTVT.

The sample holds a few counts of this clone. The chain recombines TRBV4-2 with TRBJ2-1; 9 bases fit TRBD1. This CDR3 region has 17 residues. CDR1 and CDR2 (germline): LGHNA, YNFKEQ. V gave up 0 bases and J gave up 4 bases; unmatched junction bases: 7. In DNA, the CDR3 is TGTGCCAGCAGCCAAGATGGTACAGGGGGCGATTACAATGAGCAGTTCTTC. Its protein product is CASSQDGTGGDYNEQFF.

This sequence joins TRBV11-2 and TRBJ2-1; D is perhaps TRBD1 (5 bases). V was clipped by 2 bases and J by 7 bases, with 12 bases between them. CDR3 size: 14 residues. CDR1 and CDR2 (germline): SGHAT, FQNNGV. CDR3 loop: CASSLKAGWNEQFF. As DNA, the CDR3 is TGTGCCAGCAGCTTAAAGGCAGGGTGGAATGAGCAGTTCTTC. Based on the CDR3 plus reference TRBV11-2 and TRBJ2-1, the full variable domain is EAGVAQSPRYKIIEKRQSVAFWCNPISGHATLYWYQQILGQGPKLLIQFQNNGVVDDSQLPKDRFSAERLKGVDSTLKIQPAKLEDSAVYLCASSLKAGWNEQFFGPGTRLTVL.

V gene TRBV19 combines with J gene TRBJ2-1; 10 nucleotides line up with TRBD1. CDR1 is LNHDA and CDR2 is SQIVND in the germline V gene (reference sequence). V lost 5 bases, J lost 4 bases, and 5 bases stayed unmatched. The CDR3 totals 15 residues. CDR3 loop: CASSVDRGLYNEQFF. CDR3 sequence (DNA): TGTGCCAGTAGTGTGGACAGGGGGTTATACAATGAGCAGTTCTTC.

The sample holds one count of this clone. This chain links TRBV5-6 with TRBJ1-1; TRBD1 matches 8 bases. CDR3 length: 14 amino acids. Germline trimming cut 4 bases from V and 3 bases from J; bases unmatched to any gene: 5. Germline CDR1 SGHDT, CDR2 YYEEEE. The CDR3 region has the DNA TGTGCCAGCAGCGTCGGACAGGGTCACACTGAAGCTTTCTTT. It specifies CASSVGQGHTEAFF.

This clone has more than one count but fewer than ten. The chain is built from TRBV5-4 and TRBJ1-2; D remains ambiguous. Germline loops: CDR1 SGHNT, CDR2 YYREEE (reference sequence). V dropped 0 bases and J dropped 8 bases, with 17 bases sitting between them. This CDR3 comprises 15 residues. CDR3 region: CASSLVAGSPEGYTF. CDR3 nucleotide sequence: TGTGCCAGCAGCTTGGTGGCGGGGTCGCCTGAGGGCTACACCTTC.

This chain joins TRBV12-3 or TRBV12-4 and TRBJ1-1, with 7 bases that match TRBD1. There are 13 residues in the CDR3. Losses at the gene ends were 6 bases for V and 6 bases for J; bases not matched to a gene: 7. The CDR3 DNA reads as TGTGCCAGCAGGCAGACAGGGTACTCTGAAGCTTTCTTT. This sequence encodes CASRQTGYSEAFF.